This T cell receptor (beta chain) was found in a study of technical replicates of blood from a few donors. The germline CDR1 and CDR2 sequences are MGHRA and YSYEKL. V lost 1 base and J 3 bases, leaving 13 bases between the germline ends. CDR3 size: 15 residues. Profiling relied on immunoSEQ multiplex PCR, and the TCRdb table lists in-frame clones only, not all of them. The data hold tens of thousands of clones, with roughly 97% observed a single time. The sequencing input was T cells isolated from PBMCs. The rearrangement joins TRBV4-1 to TRBJ2-7; D is perhaps TRBD2 (6 bases). The TCR sequence derives from a human donor in good health. The chain's CDR3 is CASSQASAGIYEQYF. In DNA, the CDR3 is TGCGCCAGCAGCCAAGCGTCTGCGGGGATCTACGAGCAGTACTTC.